This T cell receptor (beta chain) originates from a study of T cells in Graves' hyperthyroidism and ophthalmopathy. Researchers took RNA transcripts and amplified the TCR beta CDR3 regions from them. The HTBI primer set was used in a first-round RT-PCR of the TCR CDR3. TCRdb processed the multiplex PCR reads anew with MiXCR; each CDR3 protein has one entry. The sample includes 460,000 or so distinct CDR3 sequences, under 15% of them seen just once. There are 17 residues in the CDR3. Trimming took 6 bases from V and 2 from J; bases not matched to a gene: 12. Germline loops: CDR1 MNHEY, CDR2 SMNVEV (reference sequence). This clonotype was seen repeatedly, ten times or more.

The TCR originated in a woman under 30 with Graves' hyperthyroidism. What was sequenced was blood. The rearrangement links TRBV27 to TRBJ2-3; 9 bases line up with TRBD1. CDR3 sequence (DNA): TGTGCCAGCAGCCCTAGACCGGGACAGGGATACACAGATACGCAGTATTTT. The encoded protein is CASSPRPGQGYTDTQYF.